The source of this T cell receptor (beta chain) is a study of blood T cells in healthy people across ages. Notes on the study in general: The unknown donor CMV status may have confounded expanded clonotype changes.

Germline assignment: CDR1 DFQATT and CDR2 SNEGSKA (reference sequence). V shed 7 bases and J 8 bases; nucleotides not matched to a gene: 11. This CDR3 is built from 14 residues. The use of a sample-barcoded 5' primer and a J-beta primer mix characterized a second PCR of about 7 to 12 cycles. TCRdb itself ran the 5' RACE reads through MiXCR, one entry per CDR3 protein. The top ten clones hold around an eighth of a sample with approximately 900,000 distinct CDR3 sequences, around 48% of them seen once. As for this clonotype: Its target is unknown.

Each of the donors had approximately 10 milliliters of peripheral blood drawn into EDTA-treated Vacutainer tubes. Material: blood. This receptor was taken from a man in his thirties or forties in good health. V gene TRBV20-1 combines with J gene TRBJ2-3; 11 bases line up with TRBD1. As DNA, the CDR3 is TGCAGTGAAATCCGGGACAGGGGGGGGGTTACGCAGTATTTT. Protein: CSEIRDRGGVTQYF.